This entry is about one TCR beta chain. Its antigen remains unidentified. The assay was immunoSEQ multiplex PCR, and TCRdb's table has in-frame clones only and misses some. Of around 72,000 clones detected, 80% to 85% appear once; the ten largest clones hold roughly 8.2%. The record originates from a study of glioma-infiltrating T cells after dendritic cell vaccination. Across the whole study: The vaccine used monocyte-derived dendritic cells pulsed overnight with autologous tumor lysate.

The CDR3 sequence is 15 residues long. V lost 3 bases, J lost 1 base, and 3 bases stayed unmatched. CDR1 and CDR2 (germline): SGHTA, FQGTGA. Study-wide points: Higher TCR clonality did not directly relate to longer survival. Higher pretreatment TIL content predicted longer progression-free time and survival.

The TCR sequence derives from a human donor with glioblastoma. The chain is built from TRBV7-3 and TRBJ1-1; 9 bases fit TRBD1. This sample comprised blood, obtained before dendritic cell vaccination. CDR3 sequence: CASSFGDRENTEAFF. The DNA of the CDR3 is TGTGCCAGCAGCTTCGGGGACAGGGAGAACACTGAAGCTTTCTTT.